This T cell receptor (beta chain) was identified in a study of blood T cells in healthy people across ages. Findings and caveats of the study: Unsorted PBMCs ruled out conclusive naive versus antigen-experienced comparison.

Isolation recovered at least 7 million PBMCs from every sample. Per sample, extraction of total RNA gave at least 6 micrograms in every case. Germline lookup yields CDR1 SQVTM and CDR2 ANQGSEA. Trimming cost V 4 bases and J 0 bases; bases outside gene matches: 11. This CDR3 contains 16 residues. Using a J-beta primer mix together with a sample-barcoded 5' primer, a second PCR was run for roughly 7 to 11 cycles. TCRdb redid the calling of the 5' RACE reads with MiXCR, one entry per CDR3 protein. The table has around 1.1 million distinct CDR3 sequences, around two fifths seen once. For this clonotype: Its antigen is as yet unknown.

The chain links TRBV29-1 to TRBJ1-2, with 7 bases identical to TRBD1. This TCR was recovered from a man between 18 and 35 years old in good health. The sample consisted of blood. The CDR3 sequence is CSVAPIRDRTNYGYTF. The CDR3 DNA reads as TGCAGCGTTGCACCTATCCGGGACAGAACTAACTATGGCTACACCTTC. Together with reference TRBV29-1 and TRBJ1-2, the CDR3 gives the full variable domain: SAVISQKPSRDICQRGTSLTIQCQVDSQVTMMFWYRQQPGQSLTLIATANQGSEATYESGFVIDKFPISRPNLTFSTLTVSNMSPEDSSIYLCSVAPIRDRTNYGYTFGSGTRLTVV.